Sequencing of this T cell receptor (beta chain) was carried out in a study of T cells in Graves' hyperthyroidism and ophthalmopathy. The study's findings and limits: Stable hyperthyroidism was told apart from ophthalmopathy by a model built on 13 V-J features.

Notes on this clonotype: No antigen is known for it.

The source material, RNA transcripts, was used to amplify TCR beta CDR3 regions. HTBI primers were the set used in a first-round RT-PCR of the TCR CDR3. TCRdb fed the multiplex PCR reads into MiXCR, producing one record per CDR3 protein. The sample holds around 600,000 distinct CDR3 sequences, approximately 15% seen once. Germline V lookup: CDR1 SQVTM, CDR2 ANQGSEA. The V segment lost 7 bases and the J segment 5 bases; nucleotides outside the gene matches: 4. The CDR3 length is 12 residues. Not enrolled were patients with uncontrolled infection, other autoimmune disease, pregnancy or lactation. The TCR was taken from a woman in her late teens or twenties with Graves' ophthalmopathy. V and J are TRBV29-1 and TRBJ2-3, with 9 bases fitting TRBD1. Sequenced input: blood. CDR3 protein: CSAGQGKDTQYF. CDR3 nucleotides: TGCAGCGCGGGACAGGGCAAAGATACGCAGTATTTT.